The 10 T cell receptor beta chains in this list originate from one sample, sequenced in a study of cytomegalovirus exposure and HLA in healthy donors. Researchers ran the PCR with 60 Vbeta and 13 Jbeta primers. Sequencing used immunoSEQ multiplex PCR; TCRdb keeps in-frame clones, though not all of them. The table records 150,000 to 200,000 clones, 75% of them present only once. The sequencing input was PBMCs. Every receptor here comes from a woman aged 40-49 years in good health and CMV-seropositive.

This clone was counted a few times. The genes are TRBV7-8 and TRBJ1-4, with 12 bases aligning to TRBD1. CDR1 and CDR2 from the germline V gene are SGHVS and FQNEAQ. Trimming removed 4 bases from V and 9 bases from J; junction bases left unmatched: 6. The CDR3 extends over 15 amino acids. In DNA, the CDR3 is TGTGCCAGCAGCTCGGCCGGGACAGGGGGCCAAAAACTGTTTTTT. This translates into CASSSAGTGGQKLFF.

V is TRBV4-2 and J is TRBJ1-5, with TRBD1 matching over 8 bases. Germline CDR1 reads LGHNA; CDR2 reads YNFKEQ. The V and J ends lost 4 bases and 7 bases, in that order; junction bases with no gene match: 6. The CDR3 is 14 residues long. CDR3: CASSLGQGMQPQHF. The CDR3 bases are TGTGCCAGCAGCCTAGGACAGGGAATGCAGCCCCAGCATTTT.

About this clone itself: Other DNA sequences in the same sample also yield this CDR3. The V call is TRBV5-1, the J call TRBJ2-7; D may be TRBD2 (5 bases). V lost 1 base and J lost 3, with 8 bases in between. The length of the CDR3 is 13 residues. Germline assignment: CDR1 SGHRS and CDR2 YFSETQ. The CDR3 DNA sequence: TGCGCCAGCAGCTTGAGAGGAGGCTACGAGCAGTACTTC. This codes for CASSLRGGYEQYF.

This clone qualifies as medium-sized. The rearrangement links TRBV28 to TRBJ2-2, with 8 nucleotides matching TRBD2. Germline CDR1 MDHEN, CDR2 SYDVKM. The CDR3 contains 16 residues. Trimming cost V 5 bases and J 0 bases; bases outside gene matches: 5. CDR3 sequence (DNA): TGTGCCAGCAGTCTCCCGGGAGGGCCGAACACCGGGGAGCTGTTTTTT. Residues: CASSLPGGPNTGELFF.

The chain combines TRBV7-8 with TRBJ1-2, with a weak D call TRBD1 (6 bases). Trimming removed 1 base at V and 5 bases at J, with 17 bases between. This CDR3 comprises 16 residues. Germline assignment: CDR1 SGHVS and CDR2 FQNEAQ. The CDR3 sequence is CASSLGGQGTRYGYTF. As DNA, the CDR3 is TGTGCCAGCAGCTTAGGGGGGCAGGGGACACGGTATGGCTACACCTTC.

This clone has more than one count but fewer than ten. The gene calls are TRBV19 and TRBJ2-5; 11 nucleotides line up with TRBD2. V gave up 4 bases and J gave up 0 bases; unmatched junction bases: 10. The CDR3 has 18 residues. The germline V gene has CDR1 LNHDA and CDR2 SQIVND (reference sequence). The CDR3 sequence is CASSRRLAGGSYQETQYF. CDR3 in DNA: TGTGCCAGTAGTAGGAGGCTAGCGGGAGGATCGTACCAAGAGACCCAGTACTTC.

The V gene is TRBV13, the J gene TRBJ1-2; D is undetermined. The germline V gene encodes CDR1 PRHDT and CDR2 FYEKMQ (reference sequence). The V and J ends lost 2 bases and 3 bases respectively, with 13 bases between them. The CDR3 sequence is 15 residues long. The CDR3 coding sequence is TGTGCCAGCAGCTTAAGCCCCAGGCAGTACTATGGCTACACCTTC. Its translation is CASSLSPRQYYGYTF.

The chain carries TRBV30 and TRBJ2-3; 8 positions agree with TRBD2. Per the germline V gene, CDR1 is GTSNPN and CDR2 is SVGIG (reference sequence). Trimming removed 0 bases from V and 6 bases from J; junction bases left unmatched: 8. This CDR3 has 15 residues. The CDR3 sequence: CAWSVEAGVSDTQYF. CDR3 nucleotides: TGTGCCTGGAGTGTAGAAGCGGGAGTTTCCGATACGCAGTATTTT.

The V and J genes are TRBV30 and TRBJ2-2; no reliable D call. V shed 3 bases and J shed 1 base, with 9 bases lying between them. The V gene's germline CDR1 is GTSNPN and CDR2 SVGIG (reference sequence). This CDR3 is 14 amino acids long. CDR3 nucleotides: TGTGCCTGGAGCGTTACCAGGAACACCGGGGAGCTGTTTTTT. Amino acid sequence: CAWSVTRNTGELFF.

The chain recombines TRBV7-3 with TRBJ2-1; D is unresolved. The V gene's germline CDR1 is SGHTA and CDR2 FQGTGA. The germline V and J ends were trimmed by 5 bases and 11 bases, with 19 bases remaining between them. This CDR3 has 14 residues. The CDR3 DNA follows: TGTGCCAGCAGCCCTCATTCCGGAGTTGAGAAGCAGTTCTTC. As protein: CASSPHSGVEKQFF.